These T cell receptor beta chains were read from a single sample in a study of T cells in tuberculosis. Clones were sequenced by immunoSEQ multiplex PCR, and TCRdb holds only the in-frame ones, with some missing. The sample includes 29,000 or so clones, around 92% of them seen just once. Here the sequenced sample was PBMCs, taken at tuberculosis diagnosis. All receptors come from an adult with tuberculosis. CDR3s include the opening cysteine and the closing phenylalanine or tryptophan. Fields, in order: J gene, V gene, CDR3 length, D gene, clone size, CDR3 DNA, CDR3 protein. A D gene is named only where the DNA matches it firmly. Rows give clone size only sometimes, using once, few, many, or a class for an expanded clone.

j_call: TRBJ2-1; v_call: TRBV21-1; cdr3_length: 20; d_call: NA; clone_size: once; cdr3_nt: TGTGCCAGCAGCAAGGGTCCCCATATCGGCCGGGGAAGGCCGTACAATGAGCAGTTCTTC; cdr3_aa: CASSKGPHIGRGRPYNEQFF
j_call: TRBJ1-5; v_call: TRBV7-6; cdr3_length: 18; d_call: TRBD1; clone_size: NA; cdr3_nt: TGTGCCAGCAGCCCCGGGACAGGCAATTCTCCCGGCAATCAGCCCCAGCATTTT; cdr3_aa: CASSPGTGNSPGNQPQHF
j_call: TRBJ1-1; v_call: TRBV5-6; cdr3_length: 15; d_call: TRBD1; clone_size: NA; cdr3_nt: TGTGCCAGCAGCGTTCCGGGACAGGGGGTTCCTGAAGCTTTCTTT; cdr3_aa: CASSVPGQGVPEAFF
j_call: TRBJ1-5; v_call: TRBV30; cdr3_length: 13; d_call: TRBD1; clone_size: NA; cdr3_nt: TGTGCCTGGGGACAGGGTAATAATCAGCCCCAGCATTTT; cdr3_aa: CAWGQGNNQPQHF
j_call: TRBJ2-7; v_call: TRBV15; cdr3_length: 13; d_call: NA; clone_size: NA; cdr3_nt: TGTGCCACCAGCCCTGGACTCTTATACGAGCAGTACTTC; cdr3_aa: CATSPGLLYEQYF
j_call: TRBJ2-3; v_call: TRBV5-1; cdr3_length: 14; d_call: NA; clone_size: once; cdr3_nt: TGCGCCAGCAGCTTTTCAGGGAACACAGATACGCAGTATTTT; cdr3_aa: CASSFSGNTDTQYF
j_call: TRBJ1-1; v_call: TRBV2; cdr3_length: 17; d_call: TRBD1; clone_size: NA; cdr3_nt: TGTGCCAGCACCGAACCCCGGCCAGGGGGGATGAACACTGAAGCTTTCTTT; cdr3_aa: CASTEPRPGGMNTEAFF
j_call: TRBJ1-5; v_call: TRBV19; cdr3_length: 16; d_call: TRBD1; clone_size: once; cdr3_nt: TGTGCCAGTAGTGGCAACAGGGGGGTAAGCAATCAGCCCCAGCATTTT; cdr3_aa: CASSGNRGVSNQPQHF
j_call: TRBJ2-3; v_call: TRBV13; cdr3_length: 13; d_call: NA; clone_size: NA; cdr3_nt: TGTGCCAGCAGCCCCGGGGAAGAAGATACGCAGTATTTT; cdr3_aa: CASSPGEEDTQYF
j_call: TRBJ1-1; v_call: TRBV9; cdr3_length: 14; d_call: NA; clone_size: NA; cdr3_nt: TGTGCCAGCAGCCCCAGGGATTTTGTAGCTGAAGCTTTCTTT; cdr3_aa: CASSPRDFVAEAFF
j_call: TRBJ2-7; v_call: TRBV2; cdr3_length: 16; d_call: NA; clone_size: NA; cdr3_nt: TGTGCCAGCAGTGAAGAGGGGCGGCCCGTAACCTACGAGCAGTACTTC; cdr3_aa: CASSEEGRPVTYEQYF
j_call: TRBJ2-7; v_call: TRBV19; cdr3_length: 14; d_call: NA; clone_size: once; cdr3_nt: TGTGCCAGTAGTATGGTGGCTTCCTCCTACGAGCAGTACTTC; cdr3_aa: CASSMVASSYEQYF
j_call: TRBJ2-3; v_call: TRBV5-8; cdr3_length: 15; d_call: NA; clone_size: NA; cdr3_nt: TGTGCCAGCAGCTTGGGAGGCGGGACCACAGATACGCAGTATTTT; cdr3_aa: CASSLGGGTTDTQYF
j_call: TRBJ2-4; v_call: TRBV7-2; cdr3_length: 13; d_call: NA; clone_size: NA; cdr3_nt: TGTGCCAGCAGCCACTATACGATAAACATTCAGTACTTC; cdr3_aa: CASSHYTINIQYF
j_call: TRBJ2-7; v_call: TRBV6-6; cdr3_length: 12; d_call: NA; clone_size: NA; cdr3_nt: TGTGCCAGCAGTGCCCAGGGCTACGAGCAGTACTTC; cdr3_aa: CASSAQGYEQYF
j_call: TRBJ2-7; v_call: TRBV2; cdr3_length: 11; d_call: NA; clone_size: once; cdr3_nt: TGTGCCAGCAGCAACTACTACGAGCAGTACTTC; cdr3_aa: CASSNYYEQYF
j_call: TRBJ1-2; v_call: TRBV2; cdr3_length: 17; d_call: NA; clone_size: once; cdr3_nt: TGTGCCAGCAGTGAAAGTCCCGGGCGGGGCGAATTATATGGCTACACCTTC; cdr3_aa: CASSESPGRGELYGYTF
j_call: TRBJ1-1; v_call: TRBV9; cdr3_length: 14; d_call: TRBD1; clone_size: NA; cdr3_nt: TGTGCCAGCAGCGCTACAGGGGGAAACACTGAAGCTTTCTTT; cdr3_aa: CASSATGGNTEAFF
j_call: TRBJ1-1; v_call: TRBV21-1; cdr3_length: 18; d_call: NA; clone_size: once; cdr3_nt: TGTGCCAGCAGCAAAGGAGGGGGACGGGGAATGATGAACACTGAAGCTTTCTTT; cdr3_aa: CASSKGGGRGMMNTEAFF
j_call: TRBJ1-1; v_call: TRBV6-5; cdr3_length: 14; d_call: NA; clone_size: NA; cdr3_nt: TGTGCCAGCAGTTACTCCTACACAGGTTCTGAAGCTTTCTTT; cdr3_aa: CASSYSYTGSEAFF
j_call: TRBJ2-3; v_call: TRBV6-6; cdr3_length: 12; d_call: TRBD1; clone_size: NA; cdr3_nt: TGTGCCAGCACCAGGGGGTCAGATACGCAGTATTTT; cdr3_aa: CASTRGSDTQYF
j_call: TRBJ2-3; v_call: TRBV15; cdr3_length: 16; d_call: TRBD1; clone_size: NA; cdr3_nt: TGTGCCACCAGCACGCGGACAGGGGGTATCACAGATACGCAGTATTTT; cdr3_aa: CATSTRTGGITDTQYF
j_call: TRBJ2-7; v_call: TRBV10-3; cdr3_length: 15; d_call: NA; clone_size: NA; cdr3_nt: TGTGCCATCAGTGGGGGTGGAGGGGCCCTATACGAGCAGTACTTC; cdr3_aa: CAISGGGGALYEQYF
j_call: TRBJ2-2; v_call: TRBV27; cdr3_length: 15; d_call: NA; clone_size: NA; cdr3_nt: TGTGCCAGCAGCCCCAGGGGATTAAACACCGGGGAGCTGTTTTTT; cdr3_aa: CASSPRGLNTGELFF
j_call: TRBJ2-1; v_call: TRBV6-5; cdr3_length: 16; d_call: TRBD2; clone_size: NA; cdr3_nt: TGTGCCAGCAGTTTAACCGGGACTAGCGGGACCAATGAGCAGTTCTTC; cdr3_aa: CASSLTGTSGTNEQFF
j_call: TRBJ2-4; v_call: TRBV2; cdr3_length: 14; d_call: TRBD1; clone_size: once; cdr3_nt: TGTGCCAGCAGAAACACAGGGGCCCAAAACATTCAGTACTTC; cdr3_aa: CASRNTGAQNIQYF
j_call: TRBJ2-6; v_call: TRBV7-3; cdr3_length: 16; d_call: NA; clone_size: NA; cdr3_nt: TGTGCCAGCAGCTTAAGGCGGCCCTCTGGGGCCAACGTCCTGACTTTC; cdr3_aa: CASSLRRPSGANVLTF
j_call: TRBJ2-5; v_call: TRBV10-3; cdr3_length: 16; d_call: TRBD2; clone_size: NA; cdr3_nt: TGTGCCATCAGTGAGCGGTCTAGCGGGGCACAAGAGACCCAGTACTTC; cdr3_aa: CAISERSSGAQETQYF
j_call: TRBJ2-5; v_call: TRBV4-1; cdr3_length: 18; d_call: NA; clone_size: NA; cdr3_nt: TGCGCCAGCAGCCAAGATAGTTCCACTTCCGGAGGAGAAGAGACCCAGTACTTC; cdr3_aa: CASSQDSSTSGGEETQYF
j_call: TRBJ2-3; v_call: TRBV15; cdr3_length: 12; d_call: NA; clone_size: once; cdr3_nt: TGTGCCACGGGGTGGAGGACAGATACGCAGTATTTT; cdr3_aa: CATGWRTDTQYF
j_call: TRBJ2-7; v_call: TRBV2; cdr3_length: 16; d_call: NA; clone_size: NA; cdr3_nt: TGTGCCAGCAGAGAGCAGACAGGTTACAGCTCCTACGAGCAGTACTTC; cdr3_aa: CASREQTGYSSYEQYF
j_call: TRBJ2-3; v_call: TRBV5-1; cdr3_length: 14; d_call: NA; clone_size: NA; cdr3_nt: TGCGCCAGCAGCTTCTACAGGGAAACAGATACGCAGTATTTT; cdr3_aa: CASSFYRETDTQYF
j_call: TRBJ2-7; v_call: TRBV18; cdr3_length: 14; d_call: TRBD1; clone_size: NA; cdr3_nt: TGTGCCAGCTCACTGACAGGGGAAGGCTACGAGCAGTACTTC; cdr3_aa: CASSLTGEGYEQYF
j_call: TRBJ2-2; v_call: TRBV19; cdr3_length: 18; d_call: TRBD1; clone_size: NA; cdr3_nt: TGTGCCAGTAGTCTAACCGGGACAGGGGGCAGAAACACCGGGGAGCTGTTTTTT; cdr3_aa: CASSLTGTGGRNTGELFF
j_call: TRBJ2-4; v_call: TRBV5-5; cdr3_length: 15; d_call: TRBD2; clone_size: NA; cdr3_nt: TGTGCCAGCAGCTTGGAGGCACTAGCGAAAAACATTCAGTACTTC; cdr3_aa: CASSLEALAKNIQYF
j_call: TRBJ2-1; v_call: TRBV5-8; cdr3_length: 16; d_call: TRBD2; clone_size: NA; cdr3_nt: TGTGCCAGCAGCCTCTCACTAGCGGGGGGTGACAATGAGCAGTTCTTC; cdr3_aa: CASSLSLAGGDNEQFF
j_call: TRBJ2-7; v_call: TRBV30; cdr3_length: 14; d_call: NA; clone_size: NA; cdr3_nt: TGTGCCTGGAGTGTACTGGGGCAGATCTACGAGCAGTACTTC; cdr3_aa: CAWSVLGQIYEQYF
j_call: TRBJ2-1; v_call: TRBV29-1; cdr3_length: 14; d_call: TRBD1; clone_size: NA; cdr3_nt: TGCAGCGGGGGGGACAGGGGAACCTACAATGAGCAGTTCTTC; cdr3_aa: CSGGDRGTYNEQFF
j_call: TRBJ1-1; v_call: TRBV6-7; cdr3_length: 13; d_call: NA; clone_size: once; cdr3_nt: TGTGCCAGCAGACTGGACAGTTATACTGAAGCTTTCTTT; cdr3_aa: CASRLDSYTEAFF
j_call: TRBJ1-1; v_call: TRBV27; cdr3_length: 14; d_call: NA; clone_size: once; cdr3_nt: TGTGCCAGCAGTTTCACCCTGGGGGGGACTGAAGCTTTCTTT; cdr3_aa: CASSFTLGGTEAFF
j_call: TRBJ1-6; v_call: TRBV4-3; cdr3_length: 15; d_call: NA; clone_size: NA; cdr3_nt: TGCGCCAGCAGCGCAGGTAGTTTAGGTAATTCACCCCTCCACTTT; cdr3_aa: CASSAGSLGNSPLHF
j_call: TRBJ2-6; v_call: TRBV30; cdr3_length: 16; d_call: TRBD1; clone_size: NA; cdr3_nt: TGTGCCTGCCCAGGGGGCAGACTCTCTGGGGCCAACGTCCTGACTTTC; cdr3_aa: CACPGGRLSGANVLTF
j_call: TRBJ2-1; v_call: TRBV2; cdr3_length: 13; d_call: NA; clone_size: NA; cdr3_nt: TGTGCCAGCAGTGTAACAGCTTACAATGAGCAGTTCTTC; cdr3_aa: CASSVTAYNEQFF
j_call: TRBJ2-1; v_call: TRBV30; cdr3_length: 11; d_call: NA; clone_size: NA; cdr3_nt: TGTGCCCGATCAGGGGTAGATGAGCAGTTCTTC; cdr3_aa: CARSGVDEQFF
j_call: TRBJ1-4; v_call: TRBV19; cdr3_length: 16; d_call: NA; clone_size: NA; cdr3_nt: TGTGCCAGTAGTATCTCCGGGTATATCACTAATGAAAAACTGTTTTTT; cdr3_aa: CASSISGYITNEKLFF
j_call: TRBJ2-7; v_call: TRBV6-6; cdr3_length: 12; d_call: NA; clone_size: few; cdr3_nt: TGTGCCAGCACCGACAGGCCCGACGAGCAGTACTTC; cdr3_aa: CASTDRPDEQYF
j_call: TRBJ1-2; v_call: TRBV28; cdr3_length: 14; d_call: NA; clone_size: once; cdr3_nt: TGTGCCAGCAGTTTACGACAGGATAACTATGGCTACACCTTC; cdr3_aa: CASSLRQDNYGYTF
j_call: TRBJ2-1; v_call: TRBV11-3; cdr3_length: 15; d_call: TRBD2; clone_size: NA; cdr3_nt: TGTGCCAGCAGCTATAGCGGGGGGGCGTTCAATGAGCAGTTCTTC; cdr3_aa: CASSYSGGAFNEQFF
j_call: TRBJ1-1; v_call: TRBV6-5; cdr3_length: 15; d_call: TRBD1; clone_size: NA; cdr3_nt: TGTGCCAGCAGCCTCGGGACAGGGATGAACACTGAAGCTTTCTTT; cdr3_aa: CASSLGTGMNTEAFF
j_call: TRBJ1-4; v_call: TRBV14; cdr3_length: 16; d_call: TRBD1; clone_size: NA; cdr3_nt: TGTGCCAGCAGCCGTACCCGGGGACAGGGGGATGAAAAACTGTTTTTT; cdr3_aa: CASSRTRGQGDEKLFF
j_call: TRBJ2-7; v_call: TRBV9; cdr3_length: 18; d_call: TRBD2; clone_size: NA; cdr3_nt: TGTGCCAGCAGCCTACGGGACTCTAGCGGGCTGAGCTCCTACGAGCAGTACTTC; cdr3_aa: CASSLRDSSGLSSYEQYF